This passage covers 23 T cell receptor beta chains from one sample sequenced in a study (dated by TCRdb to about 2015). The method behind the library was multiplex PCR. Sequencing was performed on an Ion Torrent PGM. Adaptor-ligated barcode primers were used to amplify TRBV12-4/TRBJ1-2 clonotypes in the approximately 23-patient analysis. The public reads were run again by TCRdb, first through fastp at Q25 and then through MiXCR, and only productive beta chains were kept. Rows are unified per CDR3 protein, each entry keeping the most common DNA and genes. The sample has 350 to 450 distinct CDR3 sequences on record, about 19% of them singletons. 37% of the sample is taken by the ten largest. Sequencing used naive CD4+ T cells sorted from blood. According to the study, the label for this sample's cell subset or site signals: naive CD4+ T cells, CD4+CD45RA+CD25-. The receptors originated from a female donor with breast cancer.

Relative to its sample, this clonotype is large. CDR3 nucleotide sequence: TGTGCCAGCAGTGCCTCTAACTATGGCTACACCTTC. Translation: CASSASNYGYTF. The chain employs TRBV12-3 or TRBV12-4 and TRBJ1-2; no reliable D call. The CDR3 runs to 12 residues. With 5 bases removed from V and 0 bases from J, the gap between germline ends came to 4 bases.

This clonotype is labeled as large (0.1 to 1%). The chain employs TRBV12-5 and TRBJ1-2; D is unresolved. CDR3 size: 12 residues. CDR1 is LGHNT and CDR2 is FRNRAP in the germline V gene. Trimming took 6 bases from V and 0 from J, leaving 5 bases between them. The CDR3 region is CASGHSNYGYTF. As DNA, the CDR3 is TGTGCTAGTGGCCACTCTAACTATGGCTACACCTTC. The full variable domain, its missing parts supplied by reference TRBV12-5 and TRBJ1-2, is DARVTQTPRHKVTEMGQEVTMRCQPILGHNTVFWYRQTMMQGLELLAYFRNRAPLDDSGMPKDRFSAEMPDATLATLKIQPSEPRDSAVYFCASGHSNYGYTFGSGTRLTVV.

In its sample, this clonotype ranks as medium-sized. The chain combines TRBV12-3 or TRBV12-4 with TRBJ1-2; possibly TRBD1 for D (6 bases). Trimming took 5 bases from V and 5 from J, leaving 15 bases between them. The CDR3 loop spans 14 amino acids. The DNA for the CDR3 is TGTGCCAGCAGTAGGCAGGGGAGGGAGTATGGCTACACCTTC. Amino acid sequence: CASSRQGREYGYTF.

By proportion, this clonotype is large. The V and J genes are TRBV12-3 or TRBV12-4 and TRBJ1-2; D is unclear. V lost 5 bases and J 4 bases, leaving 8 bases between the germline ends. This CDR3 spans 12 amino acids. The CDR3 coding sequence is TGTGCCAGCAGTAGGACCGGCTATGGCTACACCTTC. It is translated as CASSRTGYGYTF.

This clonotype is hyperexpanded (1% or more). The rearrangement links TRBV12-3 or TRBV12-4 to TRBJ1-2; D ambiguous. V gave up 8 bases and J gave up 2 bases, with 9 bases separating them. The CDR3 extends over 12 amino acids. CDR3 region: CASGTSNYGYTF. The CDR3 DNA is TGTGCCAGCGGAACATCAAACTATGGCTACACCTTC.

This clonotype is large within its sample. V usage is TRBV12-3 or TRBV12-4 and J usage is TRBJ1-2, with TRBD1 as a possible D gene (5 bases). The CDR3 sequence is 13 residues long. Trimming left V 5 bases short and J 4 bases short, with 11 bases between. CDR3 protein: CASSNQGGYGYTF. The DNA of the CDR3 is TGTGCCAGCAGTAATCAGGGAGGCTATGGCTACACCTTC.

In this sample, this clonotype is large (0.1 to 1%). The chain is built from TRBV12-3 or TRBV12-4 and TRBJ1-2; D unresolved. The CDR3 has 12 amino acids. The V gene lost 6 bases and the J gene lost 7 bases, with 12 bases spanning the gap. As DNA, the CDR3 is TGTGCCAGCAGCCGCCCGTCGGGTGGCTACACCTTC. This translates into CASSRPSGGYTF.

This clonotype was seen a handful of times. This chain connects TRBV12-3 or TRBV12-4 to TRBJ1-2; TRBD1 matches at 9 bases. V was pared by 6 bases and J by 9 bases, with 14 bases of the junction left unmatched. This CDR3 region has 15 residues. CDR3 sequence: CASSNYGTGPECYTF. The CDR3 bases are TGTGCCAGCAGCAACTACGGGACAGGGCCAGAGTGCTACACCTTC.

Judged by abundance, this clonotype is medium-sized. V is TRBV12-3 or TRBV12-4 and J is TRBJ1-2; D remains unclear. The V end lost 3 bases, the J end lost 4 bases, and 6 bases lay between the germline ends. There are 12 residues in the CDR3. The CDR3 spells CASSLGSYGYTF. The CDR3, as DNA: TGTGCCAGCAGTTTGGGGAGCTATGGCTACACCTTC.

This clonotype has more than one count but fewer than ten. The gene calls are TRBV12-3 or TRBV12-4 and TRBJ1-2; D gene unclear. The CDR3 consists of 12 residues. V shed 6 bases and J shed 6 bases, with 11 bases lying between them. The CDR3 loop is CASSRLQDGYTF. The CDR3 DNA is TGTGCCAGCAGCCGCCTCCAGGATGGCTACACCTTC.

This clonotype is large. The chain is built from TRBV12-3 or TRBV12-4 and TRBJ1-2; D may be TRBD1 (6 bases). V dropped 5 bases and J dropped 3 bases, with 13 bases sitting between them. The CDR3 runs to 14 residues. CDR3 region: CASSARTAHYGYTF. In DNA, the CDR3 is TGTGCCAGCAGTGCGCGGACAGCGCACTATGGCTACACCTTC.

In its sample, this clonotype ranks as medium-sized. The chain links TRBV12-3 or TRBV12-4 to TRBJ1-2; 7 nucleotides line up with TRBD1. The CDR3 runs 15 residues. After removal of 3 bases from V and 0 bases from J, the junction contained 4 bases not matched to a gene. CDR3 coding DNA: TGTGCCAGCAGTTTCGGACAGGCAGCTAACTATGGCTACACCTTC. This codes for CASSFGQAANYGYTF.

By proportion, this clonotype is medium-sized. The chain links TRBV12-3 or TRBV12-4 to TRBJ1-2; D possibly corresponds to TRBD1 (5 bases). This CDR3 has 13 amino acids. Trimming stripped 5 bases from V and 3 bases from J, with 10 bases between. The CDR3 loop is CASSMDKDYGYTF. The CDR3, as DNA: TGTGCCAGCAGTATGGACAAGGACTATGGCTACACCTTC.

This clonotype came up a few times. The chain recombines TRBV12-3 or TRBV12-4 with TRBJ1-2, with TRBD1 identical over 7 bases. The CDR3 extends over 13 amino acids. The V gene end was trimmed by 6 bases and the J gene end by 2 bases; junction bases not matched to a gene: 3. In DNA form, the CDR3 reads TGTGCCAGCAGGGCGACAGGGAACTATGGCTACACCTTC. Protein: CASRATGNYGYTF.

This chain joins TRBV12-3 or TRBV12-4 and TRBJ1-2; D might be TRBD1 (5 bases). Trimming pared 5 bases from V and 10 bases from J, leaving 20 bases between. CDR3 length: 14 amino acids. The CDR3 DNA sequence: TGTGCCAGCAGTAAATCTAGGGGACTTGACAACTACACCTTC. Encoded protein: CASSKSRGLDNYTF.

This clonotype was seen a few times. The rearrangement links TRBV12-3 or TRBV12-4 to TRBJ1-2; a weak D match, TRBD1 (5 bases). The CDR3 length is 13 residues. V lost 6 bases and J 4 bases, leaving 12 bases between the germline ends. For the CDR3, the DNA is TGTGCCAGCAGCCCACAGGTGGCCTATGGCTACACCTTC. Its protein is CASSPQVAYGYTF.

The chain is built from TRBV12-3 or TRBV12-4 and TRBJ1-2, with unresolved D. The CDR3 is 10 amino acids. The V gene lost 6 bases and the J gene lost 4 bases, with 3 bases spanning the gap. The CDR3 spells CASSRYGYTF. The CDR3 nucleotides are TGTGCCAGCAGCCGCTATGGCTACACCTTC.

The rearrangement joins TRBV12-3 or TRBV12-4 to TRBJ1-2, with TRBD1 matching over 9 bases. V dropped 10 bases and J dropped 5; count of bases not matched to a gene: 11. CDR3 length equals 14 residues. The CDR3 DNA reads TGTGCCACTCTTCCCGCGGACAGGGGTTATGGCTACACCTTC. Translating it yields CATLPADRGYGYTF.

By sample share, this clonotype is medium-sized (0.01 to 0.1%). The genes are TRBV12-3 or TRBV12-4 and TRBJ1-2, with D perhaps TRBD1 (6 bases). This CDR3 region has 15 residues. Trimming cost V 7 bases and J 3 bases, with 18 bases left between them. CDR3 in amino acids: CASNLNREHDYGYTF. CDR3 DNA: TGTGCCAGCAACCTCAACAGGGAGCACGACTATGGCTACACCTTC.

The chain has TRBV12-3 or TRBV12-4 and TRBJ1-2; D call uncertain. V lost 4 bases and J 10 bases, leaving 13 bases between the germline ends. The CDR3 length is 12 residues. CDR3 amino acids: CASSSKLDDYTF. The CDR3 coding sequence is TGTGCCAGCAGTTCAAAGCTGGATGACTACACCTTC.

This clonotype qualifies as medium-sized. V gene TRBV12-3 or TRBV12-4 combines with J gene TRBJ1-2; D not resolved. The CDR3 is made up of 14 amino acids. V was trimmed by 5 bases and J by 4 bases, leaving 14 bases between them. CDR3 bases: TGTGCCAGCAGTACTCCGGAGCGCGGCTATGGCTACACCTTC. It yields the protein CASSTPERGYGYTF.

This clonotype counts as large. The V call is TRBV12-3 or TRBV12-4, the J call TRBJ1-2; the D is unclear. V was clipped by 3 bases and J by 7 bases, with 9 bases between them. This CDR3 region has 12 residues. CDR3 in amino acids: CASSLGLGGYTF. The CDR3 DNA is TGTGCCAGCAGTTTGGGGTTAGGTGGCTACACCTTC.

In its sample, this clonotype ranks as medium-sized. The chain recombines TRBV12-3 or TRBV12-4 with TRBJ1-2, with 9 bases fitting TRBD1. V shed 0 bases and J 5 bases; nucleotides not matched to a gene: 1. This CDR3 has 14 residues. The DNA for the CDR3 is TGTGCCAGCAGTTTAGCGGACAGGGGTTATGGCTACACCTTC. The encoded protein is CASSLADRGYGYTF.